Following are 2 T cell receptor beta chains from one sample sequenced in a study of cytomegalovirus exposure and HLA in healthy donors. The primer mix had 60 Vbeta and 13 Jbeta primers. Sequencing used immunoSEQ multiplex PCR; TCRdb keeps in-frame clones, though not all of them. The table shows around 100,000 clones, with approximately 58% occurring only once. The sample comprised PBMCs. The source of these receptors is a woman between 25 and 40 years old in good health and CMV-seronegative.

The gene calls are TRBV5-1 and TRBJ2-1, with D possibly TRBD2 on 5 matching bases. This CDR3 has 13 amino acids. The V end was cut by 0 bases, the J end by 8 bases, with 9 bases between. Germline lookup yields CDR1 SGHRS and CDR2 YFSETQ. The CDR3 DNA reads as TGCGCCAGCAGCTTGGGAGGGTCCGATGAGCAGTTCTTC. This codes for CASSLGGSDEQFF.

The rearrangement joins TRBV28 to TRBJ1-1, with D unresolved. The V end lost 8 bases, the J end lost 0 bases, and 13 bases lay between the germline ends. The germline V gene encodes CDR1 MDHEN and CDR2 SYDVKM. The CDR3 is made up of 14 amino acids. The CDR3 nucleotides are TGTGCCAGCGGGTCCCCCGGGATGAACACTGAAGCTTTCTTT. Translating it yields CASGSPGMNTEAFF.